This record covers a single TCR beta chain. This CDR3 is built from 15 residues. Germline assignment: CDR1 DFQATT and CDR2 SNEGSKA (reference sequence). The ends were cut back, 3 bases at V and 8 bases at J, with 22 bases in the middle. With iRepertoire HTBI primers and Arm-PCR of CDR3 regions, TCR beta libraries were built. TCRdb used MiXCR to reprocess the multiplex PCR reads, holding one entry per CDR3 protein. The table shows about 310,000 distinct CDR3 sequences, with around a fifth occurring only once. The sample comes from a study of regulatory T cells in long-lasting Graves disease. Time point denoted: persistent/refractory GD, antithyroid drugs over 5 years with positive TRAb. Extracted PBMC RNA gave rise to the TCR library. The patient group derived from an endocrinology department in Xi'an, China.

The TCR originated in a female donor with Graves disease. Sequencing used peripheral blood mononuclear cells (PBMCs), obtained when the disease was refractory, from a patient treated with antithyroid drugs. The rearrangement links TRBV20-1 to TRBJ1-2; tentatively, D is TRBD1 (5 bases). For the CDR3, the DNA is TGCAGTGCTAGTAGTGAGCGGACGGTGGGGCGGGGCTACACCTTC. This codes for CSASSERTVGRGYTF.